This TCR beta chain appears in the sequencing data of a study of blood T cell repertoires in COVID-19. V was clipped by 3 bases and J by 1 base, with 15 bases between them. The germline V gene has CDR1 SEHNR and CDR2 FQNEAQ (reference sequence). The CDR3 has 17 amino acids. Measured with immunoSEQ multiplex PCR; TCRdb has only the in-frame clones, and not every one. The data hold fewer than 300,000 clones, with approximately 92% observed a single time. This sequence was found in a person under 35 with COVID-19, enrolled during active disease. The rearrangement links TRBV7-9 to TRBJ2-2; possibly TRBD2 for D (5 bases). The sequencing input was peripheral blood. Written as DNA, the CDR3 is TGTGCCAGCAGCTTCACGGCGTCAAGCGGGAACACCGGGGAGCTGTTTTTT. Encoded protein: CASSFTASSGNTGELFF.